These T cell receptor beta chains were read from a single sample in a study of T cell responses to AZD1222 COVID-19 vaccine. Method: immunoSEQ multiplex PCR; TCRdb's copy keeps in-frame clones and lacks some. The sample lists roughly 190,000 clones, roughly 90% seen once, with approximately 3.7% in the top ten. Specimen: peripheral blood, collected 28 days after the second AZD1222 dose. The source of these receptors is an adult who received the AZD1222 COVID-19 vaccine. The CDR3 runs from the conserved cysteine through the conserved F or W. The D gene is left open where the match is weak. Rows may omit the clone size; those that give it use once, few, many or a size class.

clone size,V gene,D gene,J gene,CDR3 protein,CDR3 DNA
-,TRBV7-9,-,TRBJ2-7,CASSSQGSYEQYF,TGTGCCAGCAGCTCTCAGGGGTCCTACGAGCAGTACTTC
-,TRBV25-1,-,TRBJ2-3,CASRPGLSYTDTQYF,TGTGCCAGCAGACCGGGACTCTCTTACACAGATACGCAGTATTTT
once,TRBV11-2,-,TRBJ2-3,CASSLRTPSTDTQYF,TGTGCCAGCAGCTTAAGGACCCCGAGCACAGATACGCAGTATTTT
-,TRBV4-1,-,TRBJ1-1,CASSQGQVNTEAFF,TGCGCCAGCAGCCAAGGACAAGTGAACACTGAAGCTTTCTTT
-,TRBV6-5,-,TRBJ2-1,CASSLDGQRPHEQFF,TGTGCCAGCAGCCTAGACGGCCAACGGCCCCATGAGCAGTTCTTC
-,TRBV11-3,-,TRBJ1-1,CASSGRTGTTEAFF,TGTGCCAGCAGCGGGCGTACAGGGACCACTGAAGCTTTCTTT
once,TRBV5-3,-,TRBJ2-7,CARSLASADPSSIYEQYF,TGTGCCAGAAGCCTCGCTTCCGCGGACCCTAGCTCGATTTACGAGCAGTACTTC
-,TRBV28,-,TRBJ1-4,CASSFLNSNEKLFF,TGTGCCAGCAGTTTCCTTAATTCGAATGAAAAACTGTTTTTT
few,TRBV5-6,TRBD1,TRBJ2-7,CASSYSPTGYRYEQYF,TGTGCCAGCAGCTACAGCCCGACAGGGTATAGGTACGAGCAGTACTTC
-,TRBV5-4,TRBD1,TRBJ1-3,CASSLSGGELGNTIYF,TGTGCCAGCAGCTTGTCAGGGGGCGAATTAGGAAACACCATATATTTT
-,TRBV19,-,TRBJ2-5,CASRVAGMGETQYF,TGTGCCAGTAGGGTGGCAGGGATGGGAGAGACCCAGTACTTC
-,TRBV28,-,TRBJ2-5,CASSYRVQETQYF,TGTGCCAGCAGTTATAGGGTACAAGAGACCCAGTACTTC
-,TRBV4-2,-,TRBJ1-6,CASSRGGSDNSPLHF,TGTGCCAGCAGCCGCGGAGGGTCGGATAATTCACCCCTCCACTTT
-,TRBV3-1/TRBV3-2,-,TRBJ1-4,CASSQQGASNEKLFF,TGTGCCAGCAGCCAGCAGGGTGCATCTAATGAAAAACTGTTTTTT
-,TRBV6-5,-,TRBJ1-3,CASSYEDSRNTIYF,TGTGCCAGCAGTTACGAGGACAGTCGAAACACCATATATTTT
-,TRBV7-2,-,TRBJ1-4,CASSPSTEKLFF,TGTGCCAGCAGCCCATCAACCGAAAAACTGTTTTTT